The 25 T cell receptor beta chains given below trace back to one sample, sequenced in a study of CD8 T cells in ankylosing spondylitis. One entry per CDR3 protein results from TCRdb running MiXCR on the 5' RACE reads. The table lists 180,000 or so distinct CDR3 sequences, 11% of them singletons. Source material: blood, either unsorted or a sorted T cell fraction (not recorded which). Receptor source: a male donor with ankylosing spondylitis or in good health (not recorded which).

In DNA form, the CDR3 reads TGTGCCAGCAGTGAAATGGGCCGGAACTACGAGCAGTACTTC. Residues: CASSEMGRNYEQYF. V and J are TRBV6-1 and TRBJ2-7; D is unclear. This CDR3 contains 14 residues. CDR1 MNHNS and CDR2 SASEGT come from the germline V gene. Trimming left V 2 bases short and J 3 bases short, with 11 bases between.

The V gene is TRBV12-3 or TRBV12-4, the J gene TRBJ2-5; D is unresolved. This CDR3 region has 15 residues. V was shortened by 1 base and J by 5 bases, with 14 bases between the two germline ends. CDR3 loop: CASSLVDGHGETQYF. The CDR3 DNA reads TGTGCCAGCAGTTTAGTAGACGGGCATGGGGAGACCCAGTACTTC.

The J gene is TRBJ2-7, the V gene TRBV10-1; 8 bases map to TRBD2. Per the germline V gene, CDR1 is WNHNN and CDR2 is SYGVQD (reference sequence). The CDR3 covers 14 residues. After removal of 6 bases from V and 4 bases from J, the junction contained 8 bases not matched to a gene. CDR3 DNA sequence: TGCGCCAGCAGGGGGACTAGGTCCATATACGAGCAGTACTTC. Its protein product is CASRGTRSIYEQYF.

In its sample, this clonotype was seen a few times. The V call is TRBV9, the J call TRBJ1-5, with 7 bases fitting TRBD1. The V gene end was trimmed by 4 bases and the J gene end by 2 bases; junction bases not matched to a gene: 12. Germline V gene data show CDR1 as SGDLS and CDR2 as YYNGEE. CDR3 length equals 17 residues. CDR3: CASSPKNRGPGNQPQHF. As DNA, the CDR3 is TGTGCCAGCAGCCCGAAAAATAGGGGGCCTGGCAATCAGCCCCAGCATTTT. The full variable domain, rest sourced from reference TRBV9 and TRBJ1-5, is DSGVTQTPKHLITATGQRVTLRCSPRSGDLSVYWYQQSLDQGLQFLIQYYNGEERAKGNILERFSAQQFPDLHSELNLSSLELGDSALYFCASSPKNRGPGNQPQHFGDGTRLSIL.

This clonotype was observed many times. The CDR3 bases are TGTGCCAGCAGCAACGACTACAATGAGCAGTTCTTC. Translating it yields CASSNDYNEQFF. The chain couples TRBV12-3 or TRBV12-4 to TRBJ2-1; D is ambiguous. The CDR3 consists of 12 residues. With 6 bases removed from V and 3 bases from J, the gap between germline ends came to 6 bases.

This clonotype was observed a handful of times. The rearrangement joins TRBV29-1 to TRBJ2-1; 10 positions match TRBD2. Losses at the gene ends were 4 bases for V and 4 bases for J; bases not matched to a gene: 10. CDR3 length: 16 amino acids. In germline, CDR1 is SQVTM, CDR2 ANQGSEA. The CDR3 DNA sequence: TGCAGCGTTGGAAAAACCGGGACTAGCGAGTACAATGAGCAGTTCTTC. Translation gives CSVGKTGTSEYNEQFF.

This clonotype appeared many times. The chain links TRBV5-1 to TRBJ2-1; TRBD2 agrees at 8 bases. The CDR3 is made up of 15 amino acids. Trimming took 2 bases from V and 5 from J; bases not matched to a gene: 6. CDR1 SGHRS and CDR2 YFSETQ come from the germline V gene. DNA for the CDR3: TGCGCCAGCAGCTTTGGCGGGAGGATCGACAATGAGCAGTTCTTC. Translating it yields CASSFGGRIDNEQFF.

This clonotype was observed many times. This chain joins TRBV6-5 and TRBJ2-1; D is tentatively TRBD1 or TRBD2 (5 bases each). The CDR3 is 14 amino acids. CDR1 is MNHEY and CDR2 is SVGAGI in the germline V gene. V lost 0 bases and J lost 5, with 8 bases in between. CDR3 sequence (DNA): TGTGCCAGCAGTTACTCGGGACGCCACAATGAGCAGTTCTTC. Its protein product is CASSYSGRHNEQFF.

This clonotype has a handful of counts. The chain uses TRBV20-1 and TRBJ1-3; no reliable D call. Germline V gene data show CDR1 as DFQATT and CDR2 as SNEGSKA (reference sequence). The CDR3 loop spans 15 amino acids. Trimming stripped 3 bases from V and 0 bases from J, with 12 bases between. The CDR3: CSASPPDYSGNTIYF. CDR3 coding DNA: TGCAGTGCTAGTCCCCCGGATTACTCTGGAAACACCATATATTTT.

This clonotype was seen many times. The chain is built from TRBV5-1 and TRBJ1-5, with 10 nucleotides matching TRBD1. This CDR3 spans 14 amino acids. Losses at the gene ends were 4 bases for V and 7 bases for J; bases not matched to a gene: 5. Germline assignment: CDR1 SGHRS and CDR2 YFSETQ. The CDR3 loop is CASSLGQGEQPQHF. The DNA for the CDR3 is TGCGCCAGCAGCCTCGGACAGGGGGAGCAGCCCCAGCATTTT.

This clonotype was recorded a few times. The chain employs TRBV4-1 and TRBJ2-1; weak D call: TRBD2 (5 bases). Germline V gene data show CDR1 as MGHRA and CDR2 as YSYEKL. The CDR3 totals 12 residues. The germline V and J ends were trimmed by 5 bases and 16 bases, with 18 bases remaining between them. The CDR3, as DNA: TGCGCCAGCAGCTTCTCCCGGGGTGTTTTCTTCTTC. Translation: CASSFSRGVFFF.

This clonotype was seen ten or more times. The chain employs TRBV20-1 and TRBJ1-2, with D perhaps TRBD1 (5 bases). This CDR3 is built from 13 residues. Germline V gene data show CDR1 as DFQATT and CDR2 as SNEGSKA (reference sequence). V lost 3 bases and J lost 2, with 10 bases in between. For the CDR3, the DNA is TGCAGTGCTAGTAGACAGTTGAACTATGGCTACACCTTC. Its protein product is CSASRQLNYGYTF.

This clonotype was counted at least ten times. This chain links TRBV29-1 with TRBJ2-3, with D perhaps being TRBD1 or TRBD2 (6 bases each). This CDR3 region has 13 residues. Trimming stripped 6 bases from V and 3 bases from J, with 13 bases between. Looked up from germline, CDR1 is SQVTM and CDR2 is ANQGSEA. CDR3 in amino acids: CSVQKGGTDTQYF. In DNA, the CDR3 is TGCAGCGTCCAGAAGGGGGGAACAGATACGCAGTATTTT.

This clonotype was seen repeatedly, ten times or more. The CDR3, as DNA: TGCAGTGCTAGGGGGCAGAGTGAGCAGTTCTTC. Protein product: CSARGQSEQFF. The rearrangement uses TRBV20-1 and TRBJ2-1, with TRBD1 as a possible D gene (5 bases). CDR3 length equals 11 residues. Germline V CDR1 and CDR2: DFQATT, SNEGSKA (reference sequence). Trimming left V 3 bases short and J 9 bases short, with 9 bases between.

This clonotype was counted at least ten times. The gene calls are TRBV6-5 and TRBJ2-7, with D unresolved. This CDR3 is 16 amino acids long. The germline V gene has CDR1 MNHEY and CDR2 SVGAGI. Trimming cost V 0 bases and J 3 bases, with 15 bases left between them. The chain's CDR3 is CASSYSISLSVYEQYF. The CDR3 DNA reads TGTGCCAGCAGTTACTCGATTTCTCTTTCTGTCTACGAGCAGTACTTC.

The sample holds many counts of this clonotype. The chain is built from TRBV6-1 and TRBJ2-1, with D maybe TRBD2 (5 bases). The CDR3 loop spans 11 amino acids. V dropped 6 bases and J dropped 12 bases, with 12 bases sitting between them. CDR1 and CDR2 (germline): MNHNS, SASEGT. CDR3 loop: CASRQLGRQFF. CDR3 bases: TGTGCCAGCAGACAGTTAGGGAGGCAGTTCTTC.

In its sample, this clonotype was seen many times. The rearrangement links TRBV15 to TRBJ2-6, with D possibly TRBD2 on 5 matching bases. The V end was cut by 3 bases, the J end by 4 bases, with 10 bases between. The CDR3 spans 15 residues. Germline V gene data show CDR1 as LNHNV and CDR2 as YYDKDF (reference sequence). DNA of the CDR3: TGTGCCACCAGCAGCCGAGGGCCGGGGGCCAACGTCCTGACTTTC. As protein: CATSSRGPGANVLTF.

This clonotype appeared many times. This rearrangement joins TRBV5-1 to TRBJ2-3, with TRBD2 matching 8 bases. V trimming: 0 bases; J trimming: 3 bases; junction bases outside the gene matches: 6. Germline V lookup: CDR1 SGHRS, CDR2 YFSETQ. The CDR3 sequence is 16 residues long. The CDR3 spells CASSLESGSVTDTQYF. The DNA of the CDR3 is TGCGCCAGCAGCTTGGAGAGCGGGAGTGTGACAGATACGCAGTATTTT.

V usage is TRBV5-1 and J usage is TRBJ1-1, with D possibly TRBD1 on 5 matching bases. The CDR3 totals 14 residues. Trimming took 5 bases from V and 4 from J, leaving 15 bases between them. Germline loops: CDR1 SGHRS, CDR2 YFSETQ. The CDR3 bases are TGCGCCAGCAGGGGGCAGGGCCCGGGCACTGAAGCTTTCTTT. Its protein is CASRGQGPGTEAFF.

This clonotype was observed many times. This chain connects TRBV5-1 to TRBJ2-5; D ambiguous. The CDR3 totals 13 residues. V was clipped by 2 bases and J by 1 base, with 6 bases between them. Germline V CDR1 and CDR2: SGHRS, YFSETQ. The CDR3 protein is CASSFDSQETQYF. The CDR3 coding sequence is TGCGCCAGCAGCTTCGACTCCCAAGAGACCCAGTACTTC.

The table lists this clonotype with many counts. The CDR3 loop reads CSVGEETGEQYF. CDR3 DNA sequence: TGCAGCGTTGGTGAAGAGACGGGGGAGCAGTACTTC. The J gene is TRBJ2-7, the V gene TRBV29-1, with D possibly TRBD2 on 5 matching bases. In germline, CDR1 is SQVTM, CDR2 ANQGSEA. This CDR3 has 12 amino acids. The ends were cut back, 4 bases at V and 7 bases at J, with 14 bases in the middle.

This clonotype was seen many times. The chain links TRBV14 to TRBJ2-1; D could derive from TRBD1 or TRBD2 (5 bases each). The germline V and J ends were trimmed by 4 bases and 6 bases, with 19 bases remaining between them. The germline gives CDR1 SGHDN, CDR2 FVKESK. This CDR3 has 16 amino acids. The chain's CDR3 is CASSPLGPSGSNEQFF. The CDR3 nucleotides read TGTGCCAGCAGCCCCCTGGGACCAAGCGGTTCCAATGAGCAGTTCTTC.

There are a few counts of this clonotype. The CDR3: CASSGVRGNNSPLHF. The CDR3 DNA reads as TGTGCCAGCAGTGGAGTCAGGGGCAATAATTCACCCCTCCACTTT. V and J are TRBV2 and TRBJ1-6; the D gene is possibly TRBD1 (6 bases). V dropped 4 bases and J dropped 5 bases, with 12 bases sitting between them. Looked up from germline, CDR1 is SNHLY and CDR2 is FYNNEI. The CDR3 length is 15 residues.

In its sample, this clonotype was seen many times. The J gene is TRBJ2-7, the V gene TRBV12-3 or TRBV12-4; 9 bases map to TRBD2. This CDR3 spans 15 amino acids. V gave up 3 bases and J gave up 2 bases; unmatched junction bases: 5. CDR3: CASSFAGGVTYEQYF. The CDR3 DNA follows: TGTGCCAGCAGTTTCGCGGGAGGGGTCACCTACGAGCAGTACTTC.

There are many counts of this clonotype. The chain has TRBV20-1 and TRBJ2-7; TRBD2 matches 7 bases. Germline assignment: CDR1 DFQATT and CDR2 SNEGSKA (reference sequence). V dropped 3 bases and J dropped 3; count of bases not matched to a gene: 8. The CDR3 runs to 14 residues. The CDR3 bases are TGCAGTGCTAGTTGGGCTAGCGGAAACTACGAGCAGTACTTC. Amino acids: CSASWASGNYEQYF.